The present entry profiles one T cell receptor (beta chain) with its context. Its specificity is not known. The ends lost 1 base at V and 6 bases at J; junction bases unmatched: 9. Germline V gene lookup returns CDR1 KGHSH and CDR2 LQKENI. The CDR3 contains 15 residues. Some clones are missing from TCRdb's copy, which holds only in-frame ones; the method was immunoSEQ multiplex PCR. The sample lists some 100,000 clones; around 90% were seen once. Brentuximab vedotin exposure varied among the patients, all of whom had relapsed after autologous stem cell transplantation. Best responses were complete response, partial response or progressive disease. The sample originates from a study of PD-1 blockade in classical Hodgkin lymphoma. Whole-study findings and limits: Reported findings placed baseline TCR diversity lower in newly diagnosed patients (compared with healthy donors). Nivolumab initiation under 1 year post-ASCT meant exclusion. Diversity in CD4+ TCRs, unlike that measured in CD8+ TCRs, had risen significantly by C4D1.

The sequence derives from a human donor with classical Hodgkin lymphoma. V is TRBV18 and J is TRBJ2-7; 7 bases agree with TRBD2. This specimen consisted of peripheral blood mononuclear cells (PBMCs), obtained at baseline. The CDR3: CASSPREGPLSEQYF. CDR3 in DNA: TGTGCCAGCTCACCACGGGAGGGCCCCCTCTCCGAGCAGTACTTC.